This T cell receptor (beta chain) appears in the sequencing data of a study of blood T cell repertoires in COVID-19 (dated by TCRdb to the early 2020s). In the study overall: The collaborator samples originated in the United States, Italy and Spain and spanned the acute and convalescent phases of COVID-19. A de-identified subject ID, COVID-19 status, age in years and sex were almost always included in the sample metadata. A freely available public database, intended as a resource for researchers studying the immune response to SARS-CoV-2, is where the repertoires were released. Deeply sampled blood TCRbeta repertoires from subjects exposed to, actively infected with, or recovered from COVID-19 were included in the dataset. Where available, HLA class I and class II types were obtained from metadata supplied by the sample provider rather than from assay-based typing. The samples were drawn from two sources: the first 160 participants of the ongoing ImmuneRACE study, and fewer than 1,500 subjects contributed by 6 global collaborators. The material from the prospective study consisted of cDNA or gDNA derived from T cells, B-cell-depleted T cells, or PBMCs.

Worth noting for this clone: This clone's antigen is unknown. Nothing much larger sits one base from this clone, and base qualities are not available.

Whole blood was collected in K2EDTA tubes by collaborating institutions according to the institutions' own protocols. Collaborator samples were shipped for TCRbeta analysis as frozen whole blood, isolated PBMCs, or DNA extracted from either sample type. The CDR3 numbers 16 residues from cysteine through phenylalanine. CDR3 DNA only is kept here, 48 bases in frame from base 1. From a lookup of the germline V gene, CDR1 and CDR2 are MGHDK and SYGVNS. The germline ends are 20 bases apart after V is trimmed by 5 bases and J by 6 bases. TCRbeta CDR3 regions were amplified from genomic DNA by means of the immunoSEQ Assay, a bias-controlled multiplex PCR. Regarding the original processing steps: Nucleated cell counts per sample were estimated from amplification of reference gene primers within the assay. To quantify the absolute abundance of each unique TCRbeta CDR3 rearrangement, sequence reads were collapsed and filtered. For each sample, productive Simpson clonality was calculated as the square root of Simpson's diversity index over productive rearrangements. Entries here come from immuneACCESS through TCRdb and include only in-frame sequences with V and J called. Some clones fail to appear in such tables; in the studies checked, an unresolved V gene covers under half of the shortfall, and the cause of the remainder is unknown. V and J calls and clone size come straight from that table; D and trimming were deduced from the DNA. The sample table shows about 130,000 clones, and over 75% are seen once. The ten largest make up about 9.9% of the sample.

The paper as a whole reports these results and caveats: The amount of clinical and demographic metadata varied by source and participant and was provided uncurated.

This receptor was identified in a man between 40 and 49 years old with active or convalescent COVID-19. The sample comprised peripheral blood. This sequence uses TRBV25-1 and TRBJ2-4, with a weak D call of TRBD1 (6 bases match). The nucleotide sequence is given as TGTGCCAGCAGTCCCACGCCAGGGGACGGACCAAACATTCAGTACTTC. This is translated as CASSPTPGDGPNIQYF.